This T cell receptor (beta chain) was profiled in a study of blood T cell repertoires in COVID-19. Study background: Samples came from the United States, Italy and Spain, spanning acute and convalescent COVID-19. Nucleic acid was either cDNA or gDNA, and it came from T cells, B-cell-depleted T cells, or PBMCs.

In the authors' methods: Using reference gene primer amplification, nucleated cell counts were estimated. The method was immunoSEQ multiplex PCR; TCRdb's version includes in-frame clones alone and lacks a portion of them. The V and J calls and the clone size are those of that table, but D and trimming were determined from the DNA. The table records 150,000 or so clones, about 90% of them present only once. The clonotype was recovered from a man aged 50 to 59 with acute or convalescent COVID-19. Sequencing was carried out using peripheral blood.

This CDR3 is CAGHRTGSSYEQYF. The DNA of the CDR3 is TGTGCCGGGCATCGCACAGGAAGCTCCTACGAGCAGTACTTC. The chain joins TRBV30 to TRBJ2-7, with a weak D call TRBD1 (5 bases). The CDR3 has 14 amino acids. The germline V gene has CDR1 GTSNPN and CDR2 SVGIG (reference sequence). V was clipped by 8 bases and J by 0 bases, with 17 bases between them.